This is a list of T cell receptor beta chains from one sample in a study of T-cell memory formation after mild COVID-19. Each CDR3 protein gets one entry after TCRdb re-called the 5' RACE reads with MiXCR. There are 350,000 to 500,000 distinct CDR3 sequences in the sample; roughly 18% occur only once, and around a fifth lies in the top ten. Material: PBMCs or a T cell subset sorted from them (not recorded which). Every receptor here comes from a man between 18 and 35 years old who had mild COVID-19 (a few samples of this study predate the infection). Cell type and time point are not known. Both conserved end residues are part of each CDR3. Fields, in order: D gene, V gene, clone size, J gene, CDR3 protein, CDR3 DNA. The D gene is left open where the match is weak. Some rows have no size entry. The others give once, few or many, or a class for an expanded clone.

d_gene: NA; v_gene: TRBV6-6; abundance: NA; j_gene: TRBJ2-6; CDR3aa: CASRGAVSGANVLTF; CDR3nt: TGTGCCAGCAGAGGGGCGGTCTCTGGGGCCAACGTCCTGACTTTC
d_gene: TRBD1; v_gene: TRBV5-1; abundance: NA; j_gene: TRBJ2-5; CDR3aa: CASSFAGTGVAQYF; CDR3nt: TGCGCCAGCAGCTTCGCCGGGACAGGGGTGGCCCAGTACTTC
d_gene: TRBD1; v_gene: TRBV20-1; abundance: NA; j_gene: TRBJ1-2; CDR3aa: CSAPDRAIYGYTF; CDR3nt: TGCAGTGCCCCAGACAGGGCTATCTATGGCTACACCTTC
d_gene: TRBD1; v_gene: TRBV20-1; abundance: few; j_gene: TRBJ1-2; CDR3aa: CSARDSSNYGYTF; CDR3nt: TGCAGTGCTCGGGACAGTTCTAACTATGGCTACACCTTC
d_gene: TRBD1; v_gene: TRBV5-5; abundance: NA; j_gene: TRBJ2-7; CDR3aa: CASSWTGGYEQYF; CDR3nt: TGTGCCAGCAGCTGGACAGGGGGATACGAGCAGTACTTC
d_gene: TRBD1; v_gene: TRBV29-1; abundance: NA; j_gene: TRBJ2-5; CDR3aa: CSVEEILPGQGVQETQYF; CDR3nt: TGCAGCGTTGAAGAGATCCTCCCGGGACAGGGGGTTCAAGAGACCCAGTACTTC
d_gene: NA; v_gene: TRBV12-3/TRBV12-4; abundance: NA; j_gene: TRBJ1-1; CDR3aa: CASSEIGQMNTEAFF; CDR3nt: TGTGCCAGCAGTGAGATAGGACAGATGAACACTGAAGCTTTCTTT
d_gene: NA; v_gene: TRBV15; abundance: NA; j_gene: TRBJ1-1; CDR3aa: CATRRFGGTEAFF; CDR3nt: TGTGCCACCAGGCGGTTTGGCGGCACTGAAGCTTTCTTT
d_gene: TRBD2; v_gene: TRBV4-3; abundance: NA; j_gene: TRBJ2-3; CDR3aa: CASSPLGGGYTDTQYF; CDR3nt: TGCGCCAGCAGCCCCCTGGGGGGGGGGTACACAGATACGCAGTATTTT
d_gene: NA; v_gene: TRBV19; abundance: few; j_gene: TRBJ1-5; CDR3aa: CASSSLQLSGNQPQHF; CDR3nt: TGTGCCAGTAGCAGCCTACAGCTTTCGGGCAATCAGCCCCAGCATTTT
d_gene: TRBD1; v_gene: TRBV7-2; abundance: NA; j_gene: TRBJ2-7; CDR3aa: CASSSTGGNGYEQYF; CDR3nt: TGTGCCAGCAGCTCTACAGGGGGCAACGGGTACGAGCAGTACTTC
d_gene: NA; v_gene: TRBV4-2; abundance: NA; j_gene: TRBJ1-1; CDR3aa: CASSQGSSWQTEAFF; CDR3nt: TGTGCCAGCAGCCAAGGTAGTAGTTGGCAGACTGAAGCTTTCTTT
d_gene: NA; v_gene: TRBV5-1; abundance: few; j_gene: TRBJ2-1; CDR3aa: CASRMGLTSSYNEQFF; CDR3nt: TGCGCCAGCAGAATGGGGCTTACCAGCTCCTACAATGAGCAGTTCTTC
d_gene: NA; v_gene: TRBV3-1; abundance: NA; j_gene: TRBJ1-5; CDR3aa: CASSHSTKPQHF; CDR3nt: TGTGCCAGCAGCCACAGTACTAAGCCCCAGCATTTT
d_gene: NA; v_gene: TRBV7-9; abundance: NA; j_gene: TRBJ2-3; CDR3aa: CASRTPSGSTDTQYF; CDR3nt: TGTGCCAGCAGGACCCCCTCGGGAAGCACAGATACGCAGTATTTT
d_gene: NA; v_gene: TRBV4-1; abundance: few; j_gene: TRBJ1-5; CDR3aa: CASSHHPGRTAGNQPQHF; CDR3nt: TGCGCCAGCAGCCACCACCCTGGGAGGACAGCGGGCAATCAGCCCCAGCATTTT
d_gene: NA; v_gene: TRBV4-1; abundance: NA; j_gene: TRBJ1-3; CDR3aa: CASSRGVARNSGNTIYF; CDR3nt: TGCGCCAGCAGCCGTGGGGTGGCGCGAAACTCTGGAAACACCATATATTTT
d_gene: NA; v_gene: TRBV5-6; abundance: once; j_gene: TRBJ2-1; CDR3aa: CASSLGPGWHEQFF; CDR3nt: TGTGCCAGCAGCTTGGGGCCGGGGTGGCATGAGCAGTTCTTC
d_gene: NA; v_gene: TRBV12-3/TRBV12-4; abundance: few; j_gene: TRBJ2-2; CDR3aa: CASSFGWYTGELFF; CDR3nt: TGTGCCAGCAGTTTTGGGTGGTACACCGGGGAGCTGTTTTTT
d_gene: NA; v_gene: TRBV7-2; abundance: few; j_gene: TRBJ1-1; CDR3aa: CASSFAMGTEAFF; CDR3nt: TGTGCCAGCAGCTTTGCAATGGGCACTGAAGCTTTCTTT
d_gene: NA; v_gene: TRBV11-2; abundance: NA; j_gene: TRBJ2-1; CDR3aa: CASSLVAGTEQFF; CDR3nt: TGTGCCAGCAGCTTAGTCGCCGGGACGGAGCAGTTCTTC
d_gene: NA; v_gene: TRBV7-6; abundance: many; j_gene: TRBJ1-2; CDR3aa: CASSSTGKRAGYTF; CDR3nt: TGTGCCAGCAGCTCCACAGGGAAAAGAGCTGGCTACACCTTC
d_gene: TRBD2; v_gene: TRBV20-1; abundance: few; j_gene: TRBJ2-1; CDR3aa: CSARGLAGVSYNEQFF; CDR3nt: TGCAGTGCTAGGGGACTAGCGGGGGTCTCCTACAATGAGCAGTTCTTC
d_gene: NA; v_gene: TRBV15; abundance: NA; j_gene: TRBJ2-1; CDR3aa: CATSIGGLNEQFF; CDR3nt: TGTGCCACCTCGATAGGGGGACTCAATGAGCAGTTCTTC
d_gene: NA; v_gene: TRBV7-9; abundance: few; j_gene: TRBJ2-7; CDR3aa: CASSPPGGTTYEQYF; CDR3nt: TGTGCCAGCAGCCCCCCCGGAGGGACCACCTACGAGCAGTACTTC
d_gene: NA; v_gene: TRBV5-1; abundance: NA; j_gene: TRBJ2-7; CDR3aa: CASSLGTSPGASYEQYF; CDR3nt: TGCGCCAGCAGCCTGGGGACCTCTCCGGGTGCATCCTACGAGCAGTACTTC
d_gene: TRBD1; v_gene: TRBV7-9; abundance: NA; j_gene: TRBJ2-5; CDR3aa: CASSLKRGQQETQYF; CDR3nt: TGTGCCAGCAGCCTTAAACGGGGACAGCAAGAGACCCAGTACTTC
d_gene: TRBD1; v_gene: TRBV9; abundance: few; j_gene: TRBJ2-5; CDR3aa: CASSVTQGAETQYF; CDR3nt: TGTGCCAGCAGCGTGACACAGGGGGCTGAGACCCAGTACTTC
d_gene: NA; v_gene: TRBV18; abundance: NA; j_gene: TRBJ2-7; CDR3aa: CASSPPRSRSEQYF; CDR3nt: TGTGCCAGCTCACCACCGAGATCCAGGTCCGAGCAGTACTTC
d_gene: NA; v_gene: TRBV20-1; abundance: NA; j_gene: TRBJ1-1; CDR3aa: CSARDWGGGTEAFF; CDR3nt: TGCAGTGCTAGAGATTGGGGGGGTGGTACTGAAGCTTTCTTT
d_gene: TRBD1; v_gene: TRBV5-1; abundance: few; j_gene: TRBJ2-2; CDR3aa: CASSLGPGQGDTGELFF; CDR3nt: TGCGCCAGCAGCTTGGGACCGGGACAGGGAGACACCGGGGAGCTGTTTTTT
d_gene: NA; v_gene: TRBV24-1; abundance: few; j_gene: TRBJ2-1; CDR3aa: CATQDHDRGEQFF; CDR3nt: TGTGCCACCCAAGATCACGATAGGGGGGAGCAGTTCTTC
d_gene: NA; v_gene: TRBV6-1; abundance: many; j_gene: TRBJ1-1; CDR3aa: CASSQGQMNTEAFF; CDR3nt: TGTGCCAGCAGCCAGGGACAAATGAACACTGAAGCTTTCTTT
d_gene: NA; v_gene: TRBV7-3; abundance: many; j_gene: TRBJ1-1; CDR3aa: CASSTGSLNTEAFF; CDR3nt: TGTGCCAGCAGCACAGGGTCCCTGAACACTGAAGCTTTCTTT
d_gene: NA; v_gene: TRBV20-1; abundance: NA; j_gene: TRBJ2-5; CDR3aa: CSAPAAGQETQYF; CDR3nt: TGCAGTGCCCCTGCCGCGGGCCAAGAGACCCAGTACTTC
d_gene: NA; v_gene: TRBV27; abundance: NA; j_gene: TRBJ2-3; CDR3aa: CASTLASSTDTQYF; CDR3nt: TGTGCCAGCACCCTCGCGTCTAGCACAGATACGCAGTATTTT
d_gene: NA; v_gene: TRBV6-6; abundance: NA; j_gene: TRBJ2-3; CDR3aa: CASSYSRVYDTQYF; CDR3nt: TGTGCCAGCAGTTACTCGAGGGTCTACGATACGCAGTATTTT
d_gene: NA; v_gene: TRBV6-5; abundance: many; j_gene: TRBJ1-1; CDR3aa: CASRERGSRTEAFF; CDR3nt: TGTGCCAGCAGGGAAAGGGGCTCGAGGACTGAAGCTTTCTTT
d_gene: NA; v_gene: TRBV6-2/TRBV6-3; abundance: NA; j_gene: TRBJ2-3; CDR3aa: CASRGRNTDTQYF; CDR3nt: TGTGCCAGCAGAGGGCGGAACACAGATACGCAGTATTTT
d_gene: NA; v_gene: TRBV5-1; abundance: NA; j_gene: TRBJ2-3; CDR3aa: CASSLATGSPGDTQYF; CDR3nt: TGCGCCAGCAGCTTGGCCACTGGCAGCCCCGGGGATACGCAGTATTTT
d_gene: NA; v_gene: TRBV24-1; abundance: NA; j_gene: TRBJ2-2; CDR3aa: CATGPGFTGELFF; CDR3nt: TGTGCCACCGGACCAGGGTTCACCGGGGAGCTGTTTTTT
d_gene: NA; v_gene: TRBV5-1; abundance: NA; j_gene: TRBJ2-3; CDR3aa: CASSQMWDTQYF; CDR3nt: TGCGCCAGCAGCCAGATGTGGGATACGCAGTATTTT
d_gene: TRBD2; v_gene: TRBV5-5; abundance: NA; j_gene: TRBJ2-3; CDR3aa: CASSRGGATDTQYF; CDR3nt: TGTGCCAGCAGCCGCGGGGGAGCCACAGATACGCAGTATTTT
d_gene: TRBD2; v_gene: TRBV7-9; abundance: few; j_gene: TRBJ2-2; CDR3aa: CASSLLRGANTNPGELFF; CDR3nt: TGTGCCAGCAGCTTATTGCGGGGGGCGAACACTAACCCCGGGGAGCTGTTTTTT
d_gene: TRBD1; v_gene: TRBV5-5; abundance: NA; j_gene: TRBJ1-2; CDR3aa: CASSLGQGSFGYTF; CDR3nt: TGTGCCAGCAGCCTCGGACAGGGTTCTTTTGGCTACACCTTC
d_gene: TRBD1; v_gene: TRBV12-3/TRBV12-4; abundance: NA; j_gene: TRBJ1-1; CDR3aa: CASIEQGDTEAFF; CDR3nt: TGTGCCAGCATTGAACAGGGGGACACTGAAGCTTTCTTT
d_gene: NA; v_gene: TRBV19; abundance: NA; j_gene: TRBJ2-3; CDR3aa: CASSIQDTDTQYF; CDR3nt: TGTGCCAGTAGTATACAGGACACAGATACGCAGTATTTT
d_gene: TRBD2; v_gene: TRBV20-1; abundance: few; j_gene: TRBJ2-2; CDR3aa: CSARTSGGVELFF; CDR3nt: TGCAGTGCTAGGACTAGCGGGGGGGTAGAGCTGTTTTTT
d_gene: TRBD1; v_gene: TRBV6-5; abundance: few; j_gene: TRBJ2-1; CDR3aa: CASRQRQGAEFF; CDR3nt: TGTGCCAGCAGACAGCGTCAGGGGGCTGAGTTCTTC
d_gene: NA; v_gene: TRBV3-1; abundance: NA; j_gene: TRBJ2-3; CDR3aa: CASSHGHSNTDTQYF; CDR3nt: TGTGCCAGCAGCCACGGACATTCCAACACAGATACGCAGTATTTT
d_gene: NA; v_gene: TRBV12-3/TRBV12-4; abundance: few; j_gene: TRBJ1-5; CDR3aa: CASSLAAPGERSNQPQHF; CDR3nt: TGTGCCAGCAGTTTAGCGGCCCCAGGGGAGCGGAGCAATCAGCCCCAGCATTTT
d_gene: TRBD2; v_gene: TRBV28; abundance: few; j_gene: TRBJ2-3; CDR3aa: CASTLGASGGAIDTQYF; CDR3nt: TGTGCCAGCACCCTAGGGGCTAGCGGGGGGGCCATAGATACGCAGTATTTT
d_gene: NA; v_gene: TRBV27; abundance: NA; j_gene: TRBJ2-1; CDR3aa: CASSLYRAHEQFF; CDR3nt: TGTGCCAGCAGTTTATACAGGGCCCATGAGCAGTTCTTC
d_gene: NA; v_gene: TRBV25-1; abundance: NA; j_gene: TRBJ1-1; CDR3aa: CASSDREAFF; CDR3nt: TGTGCCAGCAGTGATAGAGAAGCTTTCTTT
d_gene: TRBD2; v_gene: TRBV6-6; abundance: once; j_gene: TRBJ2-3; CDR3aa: CASSYSAGGTDTQYF; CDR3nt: TGTGCCAGCAGTTATTCTGCGGGGGGCACAGATACGCAGTATTTT